This entry is about one T cell receptor (beta chain). Its target is not known. The data were obtained in a study of shared clonotypes between healthy human individuals. Overall study findings and caveats: Sharing across four donors was highest in naive CD4 (around 5%) and lowest in memory CD8 (0.4%).

For each subset, genomic DNA was distributed in equal portions over several immunoSEQ plates. Profiled with immunoSEQ multiplex PCR; TCRdb holds only in-frame clones, not every one. The sample lists 1.5 million to 2.5 million clones; about 95% were seen once. CD45RO-negative CD8 cells positively selected for CCR7 made up the naive population, which excluded terminally differentiated effector memory CD45RA+ cells. Everyone who donated was a Caucasian adult who lived in Nashville, Tennessee. The receptor was isolated from a man aged 18 to 29 in good health. The sequenced sample consisted of naive CD8+ T cells sorted from blood.

CDR3 amino acids: CASKKGTSGKVVDTQYF. In nucleotides, the CDR3 is TGTGCCAGCAAGAAAGGGACTAGCGGGAAAGTTGTGGATACGCAGTATTTT. This chain joins TRBV2 and TRBJ2-3; 13 bases are shared with TRBD2. CDR3 length: 17 amino acids. V shed 7 bases, J shed 6 bases, and the junction held 13 bases outside the gene matches. Germline V lookup: CDR1 SNHLY, CDR2 FYNNEI.